The next 10 T cell receptor beta chains were all read from a single sample in a study of T-cell reconstitution after alpha-beta-depleted transplantation in children (dated by TCRdb to 2016 to 2018). What the treatment or condition label conveys for this sample: allogeneic hematopoietic cell transplantation with graft depleted of TCRalphabeta T cells and CD19 B cells. Libraries came from PCR. The listed sequencing device is Illumina HiSeq 2500. To normalize quantification of the TCRbeta repertoire, the TCR libraries were built with molecular barcoding that relied on unique molecular identifiers. TCRdb ran its own pipeline on the public reads, namely fastp trimming at Q25 and MiXCR clone calling, and kept in-frame beta chains. Under each unique CDR3 protein, matching rows form one entry showing the most common genes and DNA. For this sample the table gives about 580,000 distinct CDR3 sequences, of which under 25% were detected only once. The leading ten clones occupy 14% of the sample.

The source material was PBMCs, mostly from graft donor cells, sampled 360 days after TCRalphabeta/CD19-depleted stem cell transplant. These receptors were collected from a boy under three years old who had a stem cell transplant for acute myeloid leukemia, so the T cells may come from the graft donor.

This clonotype was seen at least ten times. The chain is built from TRBV12-3 or TRBV12-4 and TRBJ2-1; D is possibly TRBD2 (5 bases). The V end was cut by 4 bases, the J end by 9 bases, with 19 bases between. The CDR3 loop spans 15 amino acids. Here the CDR3 reads CASSSLSRNRGEQFF. The CDR3, as DNA: TGTGCCAGCAGTTCCCTGTCCAGAAACCGGGGTGAGCAGTTCTTC.

This clonotype has a handful of counts. This rearrangement joins TRBV20-1 to TRBJ1-1, with D possibly matching TRBD1 (6 bases). Germline CDR1 reads DFQATT; CDR2 reads SNEGSKA (reference sequence). This CDR3 region has 14 residues. V dropped 3 bases and J dropped 2 bases, with 13 bases sitting between them. The CDR3 loop is CSARRGGDNTEAFF. The CDR3 DNA reads as TGCAGTGCTAGGCGCGGGGGCGATAACACTGAAGCTTTCTTT.

This chain uses TRBV7-2 with TRBJ2-7, with TRBD1 identical over 8 bases. Trimming took 5 bases from V and 7 from J; bases not matched to a gene: 10. The germline gives CDR1 SGHTA, CDR2 FQGNSA. This CDR3 is built from 14 residues. The CDR3 DNA reads as TGTGCCAGCAGCGTCCGGGACAGGTCGATAGAGCAGTACTTC. Its translation: CASSVRDRSIEQYF.

This clonotype was counted between two and nine times. The CDR3 bases are TGTGCCAGCAGTGAATTTCAAGTAGTATACTCCTACAATGAGCAGTTCTTC. This encodes CASSEFQVVYSYNEQFF. The V and J genes are TRBV25-1 and TRBJ2-1; D remains ambiguous. Germline V gene lookup returns CDR1 MGHDK and CDR2 SYGVNS. V lost 1 base and J 0 bases, leaving 13 bases between the germline ends. This CDR3 has 17 residues. The whole variable domain, remainder taken from reference TRBV25-1 and TRBJ2-1, is EADIYQTPRYLVIGTGKKITLECSQTMGHDKMYWYQQDPGMELHLIHYSYGVNSTEKGDLSSESTVSRIRTEHFPLTLESARPSHTSQYLCASSEFQVVYSYNEQFFGPGTRLTVL.

In its sample, this clonotype was seen a few times. The rearrangement links TRBV29-1 to TRBJ1-1; tentative D call: TRBD1 (6 bases). Trimming cost V 5 bases and J 5 bases, with 12 bases left between them. CDR3 length: 12 amino acids. Per germline, CDR1 SQVTM and CDR2 ANQGSEA. CDR3 nucleotide sequence: TGCAGCGTTATCAGGGGAGATACTGAAGCTTTCTTT. It yields the protein CSVIRGDTEAFF.

In this sample, this clonotype turned up a few times. This chain links TRBV6-1 with TRBJ2-2; D might be TRBD1 (6 bases). This CDR3 spans 15 amino acids. V lost 5 bases to trimming and J lost 4 bases, with 14 bases between them. The germline CDR1 and CDR2 sequences are MNHNS and SASEGT. The CDR3 region has the DNA TGTGCCAGCAGTCAGGGGACCCATATCACCGGGGAGCTGTTTTTT. Its protein product is CASSQGTHITGELFF.

In its sample, this clonotype was seen once. The V gene is TRBV20-1, the J gene TRBJ1-1; 9 bases are a match to TRBD1. The CDR3 runs to 12 residues. Germline V lookup: CDR1 DFQATT, CDR2 SNEGSKA (reference sequence). Germline trimming cut 7 bases from V and 4 bases from J; bases unmatched to any gene: 4. CDR3 amino acids: CSGTGAFTEAFF. For the CDR3, the DNA is TGCAGTGGGACAGGGGCTTTCACTGAAGCTTTCTTT.

J is TRBJ1-3 and V is TRBV5-6; D remains ambiguous. CDR3 length: 14 residues. CDR1 is SGHDT, CDR2 YYEEEE, per germline. Trimming took off 6 bases at V and 2 bases at J, with 12 bases between the two ends. DNA of the CDR3: TGTGCCAGCAAGGAAACCCAGGCTGGAAACACCATATATTTT. This encodes CASKETQAGNTIYF. Complete variable domain (other parts from reference TRBV5-6 and TRBJ1-3): DAGVTQSPTHLIKTRGQQVTLRCSPKSGHDTVSWYQQALGQGPQFIFQYYEEEERQRGNFPDRFSGHQFPNYSSELNVNALLLGDSALYLCASKETQAGNTIYFGEGSWLTVV.

The chain couples TRBV11-2 to TRBJ1-4; no clear D. This CDR3 is built from 17 residues. Germline-derived CDR1 and CDR2 are SGHAT and FQNNGV. The V end lost 6 bases, the J end lost 7 bases, and 24 bases lay between the germline ends. This CDR3 reads CASSHPSDAPISEKLFF. The CDR3 bases are TGTGCCAGCAGTCATCCGTCCGATGCCCCTATTAGTGAAAAACTGTTTTTT.

This clonotype has just a few counts. The chain is built from TRBV5-1 and TRBJ2-1; tentative D call: TRBD1 (5 bases). Germline V gives CDR1 SGHRS, CDR2 YFSETQ. The CDR3 covers 16 residues. Between the trimmed V and J ends, which lost 4 bases and 9 bases, there was a span of 23 bases. The CDR3 sequence is CASSLLFPDTTGEQFF. The CDR3 nucleotides are TGCGCCAGCAGCCTCTTGTTCCCGGACACAACGGGTGAGCAGTTCTTC. Together with reference TRBV5-1 and TRBJ2-1, the CDR3 gives the full variable domain: KAGVTQTPRYLIKTRGQQVTLSCSPISGHRSVSWYQQTPGQGLQFLFEYFSETQRNKGNFPGRFSGRQFSNSRSEMNVSTLELGDSALYLCASSLLFPDTTGEQFFGPGTRLTVL.